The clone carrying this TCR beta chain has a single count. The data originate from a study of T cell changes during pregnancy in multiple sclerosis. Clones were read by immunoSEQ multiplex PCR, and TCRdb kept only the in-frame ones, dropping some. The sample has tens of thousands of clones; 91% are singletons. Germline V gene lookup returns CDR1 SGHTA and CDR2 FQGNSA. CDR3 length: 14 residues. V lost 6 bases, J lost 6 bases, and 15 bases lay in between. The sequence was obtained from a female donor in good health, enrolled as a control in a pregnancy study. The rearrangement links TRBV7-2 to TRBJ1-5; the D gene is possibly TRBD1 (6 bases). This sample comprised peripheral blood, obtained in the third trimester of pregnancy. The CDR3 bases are TGTGCCAGCAGTTATACAGGGTTCCCTCAGCCCCAGCATTTT. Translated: CASSYTGFPQPQHF.